The sequence of this TCR beta chain was determined in a study of T-cell memory formation after mild COVID-19. Study findings and constraints: Contracting CD4+ clones lay largely in CM and EM, with CD8+ ones residing in EMRA.

V lost 1 base, J lost 5 bases, and 12 bases lay in between. Per the germline V gene, CDR1 is SEHNR and CDR2 is FQNEAQ (reference sequence). The length of the CDR3 is 14 residues. Constant-segment primers and 5'RACE yielded cDNA libraries for TCR alpha and TCR beta, each carrying sample barcodes and UMIs. MiXCR, applied by TCRdb to the 5' RACE reads, yields one record per CDR3 protein. This repertoire shows tens of thousands of distinct CDR3 sequences, approximately 30% found once; its top ten account for roughly 41%. For this clonotype: Its matching antigen is unknown.

The receptor was isolated from a man between 18 and 29 years old who had mild COVID-19 (a few samples of this study predate the infection). Cell type and time point are not known. The sample comprised PBMCs or a T cell subset sorted from them (not recorded which). This rearrangement joins TRBV7-9 to TRBJ2-7; D is perhaps TRBD2 (5 bases). Here the CDR3 DNA reads TGTGCCAGCAGCTTAGTTCCGGGATCAGACGAGCAGTACTTC. Protein: CASSLVPGSDEQYF.